This T cell receptor (beta chain) derives from a study of T cell repertoires in cytomegalovirus infection. Between the trimmed V and J ends, which lost 1 base and 1 base, there was a span of 13 bases. This CDR3 region has 15 residues. Germline V gene sequence: CDR1 DFQATT, CDR2 SNEGSKA (reference sequence). This clonotype was counted a few times. Its specificity is unknown. Overall study findings and caveats: HLA-C-restricted CMV-specific TCR beta clonotypes were dominant in the ex vivo response.

TCRdb recomputed calls from the reads with MiXCR, one row per CDR3 protein. The data show fewer than 200,000 distinct CDR3 sequences, with approximately 15% seen just once and 25% to 30% held by the top ten. The V and J genes are TRBV20-1 and TRBJ1-1, with D possibly matching TRBD1 (5 bases). The receptor comes from a human donor in good health (CMV status not recorded). Some clones in this sample may be carry-over from other donors' samples. The sequenced sample was PBMCs. The CDR3 sequence: CSARVAGRRNTEAFF. The CDR3 nucleotides read TGCAGTGCTAGAGTGGCAGGGCGGCGGAACACTGAAGCTTTCTTT.